The present T cell receptor beta chain was sequenced within a study of cytomegalovirus exposure and HLA in healthy donors (dated 2017 in TCRdb). Broadly, across the study: An earlier analysis of approximately 550 of the donors reported 250 to 300 Gb of sequence data and around 110 million unique TCR beta sequences from roughly 180 million T cells. About 330 gigabases of sequencing data and tens of millions of unique TCR sequences made up an early release that covered 640 HLA-typed donors. Of the roughly 420 genotyped donors, 70% to 90% were placed in the genetic ancestry cluster associated with self-reported Caucasian donors. The study was designed to test whether signatures of past pathogen exposure could be identified by cataloging public T cell receptors. The T cell repertoires of 700 or so subjects were profiled by immunosequencing and related to cytomegalovirus serostatus. Along with the approximately 670-subject first cohort, a separate validation cohort of over a hundred different subjects was used. To predict cytomegalovirus infection status, the study brought together high-throughput TCR immunosequencing, statistical association of individual TCRs with disease status, and machine learning. To study patterns of TCR occurrence, a later analysis re-analyzed previously published TCR beta repertoires from around 660 donors and added high-resolution HLA genotyping. Rather than using new phenotypic data, the later analysis identified candidate immune exposures from TCR beta sequences and from how often those sequences occurred across donors. To decide whether each TCR beta V gene segment behaved as functional or pseudogenic, an earlier analysis of 587 of the donors relied on high-throughput TCR beta sequencing. Donor age, sex, ethnicity and CMV serostatus were compiled alongside the repertoire data. A later genetic analysis used genome-wide SNP genotypes for about 55% of the 666 donors, treating that subset as a discovery cohort. Every discovery cohort repertoire had been produced on one sequencing platform. HLA typing covered class I and class II loci at four-digit resolution. The number of typed donors differed by locus: about 620-640 for A, B, C, DRB1 and DQB1; some 500 for DQA1; approximately 600 for DPA1; and about 450 for DPB1. Because of strong linkage in the cohort, roughly 5 DR-DQ haplotypes were treated as single units for association and clustering. Among about 400 genotyped donors of the cohort, an average of approximately 240,000 unique TCR beta nucleotide sequences was sequenced per donor, of which about 19% were non-productive.

Library method: the immunoSEQ multiplex PCR assay. A mixture of 60 forward primers for TCR Vbeta segments and 13 reverse primers for TCR Jbeta segments was used in the multiplex PCR. The CDR3 region of rearranged TCR beta genes was amplified from genomic DNA by a multiplex PCR assay. Amplified TCR beta libraries were sequenced as 87-base-pair reads on the Illumina HiSeq System. Per the authors' processing: A later analysis tallied 75 million to 85 million unique TCR beta chains across the 666 repertoires, and around 10 million of those chains were shared by two or more donors. A nearest-neighbor algorithm error-corrected the raw reads and collapsed the reads into unique sequences, merging closely related sequences to remove PCR and sequencing errors. V, D and J gene segments were assigned by aligning CDR3 sequences to IMGT reference sequences. Each retained sequence needed at least a six-nucleotide match to both a V gene segment and a J gene segment. A rearrangement counted as productive if the CDR3 had no stop codons and remained in frame with V and J, and every other rearrangement counted as non-productive. CDR3 was defined according to IMGT convention as the region running from the second conserved V-encoded cysteine to the conserved J-encoded phenylalanine. The earlier analysis of about 560 of the donors excluded any sequence lacking an unambiguous match to a single V gene segment. In an earlier analysis of several hundred of the donors, a V segment was called functional when productive rearrangements were above 56.7%, and segregating when the standard deviation between donors exceeded 5%. A statistical classification framework was built to diagnose cytomegalovirus status from the catalog of TCR beta chain sequences. V and J gene assignment, in a later analysis, came from comparing TCR nucleotide sequences with IMGT/GENE-DB human TR gene sequences. Using the TCRdist pipeline, a later analysis assigned CDR3 sequences along with most-parsimonious VDJ recombination scenarios. In a later analysis, every TCR beta chain was defined by the combination of its CDR3 amino acid sequence and its V-gene family, and reads without a unique V-gene family were dropped. In a later analysis, some 600 highly shared, low-generation-probability nucleotide sequences were removed to address suspected cross-contamination and a sequencing artifact. In a later analysis, a clonal expansion index was calculated for each public chain from normalized within-repertoire ranks of inferred template counts. A later analysis computed generation probabilities with a VDJ recombination model fitted to out-of-frame rearrangements, and checked the results against IGoR. In a later analysis, hypergeometric tests were used to score TCR-TCR, TCR-HLA and TCR-CMV co-occurrence, with a repertoire-size bias correction applied to TCR pairs. In a later analysis, false discovery rates were estimated by permuting HLA or CMV assignments 20 times. In a later analysis, co-occurring TCRs were grouped using DBSCAN, with TCRdist sequence similarity added in when clustering inside HLA-allele-positive subsets. Repertoires with fewer than 30,000 or more than 120,000 public chains, plus five repertoires with anomalous nucleotide sharing, were excluded from co-occurrence clustering. TCRdb carries this immuneACCESS record with in-frame sequences only. Its versions omit some clonotypes, under half of them owing to an unresolved V gene in the studies checked, with the rest unexplained. V, J and clone size are those of that table, while D and trimming were read from the DNA. The sample includes 150,000 to 200,000 clones, with approximately 85% observed a single time. Jointly, the top ten make up over 0.85% of the sample.

In total, 666 healthy bone marrow donors made up the cohort. All cohort members were sampled while nominally healthy, although unrecorded immune exposures were likely present. The donor was CMV seropositive and was included in the group of almost 300 seropositive cohort members. A peripheral blood sample was collected from each donor, and TCR beta sequencing was performed on peripheral blood mononuclear cells. The Qiagen DNeasy Blood Extraction Kit was used to extract genomic DNA from the blood cell samples. The research as a whole found: Because HLA typing was missing for some donors at each locus, association tests included only the typed subset. The sequencing pipeline was judged likely to have produced a cluster of highly shared sequence variants as a technical artifact. This cohort had only TCR beta chains sequenced, and the lack of alpha or paired-chain data limited which features could be detected. Over 15 rarely observed V segments, including chromosome 9 orphons, were excluded from the earlier analysis of approximately 600 of the donors because counts were too low. Compared with the approximately 720-donor mean, donors in an Asian-associated ancestry cluster had fewer N-insertions in productive TCRs, according to a later genetic analysis. Immune exposure information for the cohort was limited to CMV serostatus. Presence/absence analyses assumed roughly uniform sequencing depth across donors, an assumption that may not hold. In both the original and validation cohorts, the classifier was reported to diagnose cytomegalovirus status with high specificity and sensitivity. The authors suggested that the approach could potentially be generalized to other disease states and immunological phenotypes. In a later analysis, several top co-occurrence clusters were reported to appear linked to parvovirus B19, influenza, CMV and Epstein-Barr virus. In a later analysis, the rate of TCR association differed among HLA loci, with DRB1 alleles having the most associated TCRs and HLA-C alleles having the fewest. Strong co-occurrence of HLA alleles, especially DR and DQ, made assigning TCR associations to individual alleles difficult. While some public TCRs were present in many individuals, most TCR sequences turned up only very rarely across donors. A further reported finding was that TCR beta sequences accurately predicted the HLA-A and HLA-B alleles for most subjects in the first cohort. In vitro tests confirmed that a few of the cytomegalovirus-associated TCR beta chains recognize cytomegalovirus antigens. An earlier analysis of around 500 of the donors showed that most TCR beta V segments appeared in productive rearrangements either about 87% or about 30% of the time, which broadly matched IMGT annotations. In a later analysis, HLA-associated TCR beta chains showed more clonal expansion and lower generation probabilities than non-associated chains that were equally common. The study gave a list of about 170 TCR beta chains associated with cytomegalovirus. A later analysis associated some 17,000 TCR beta sequences with specific HLA alleles at a false discovery rate of 0.05. According to a later analysis, most CMV-associated TCR beta chains appeared to be HLA-restricted, and the HLA associations seemed to be driven largely by CMV exposure. An association between a missense DCLRE1C variant and V-gene and J-gene trimming of TCR beta chains was found in a later genetic analysis and replicated in an independent cohort. Correlated functional status among segregating V segments might be attributable to linkage disequilibrium, but an unknown experimental factor could not be ruled out.

Note on this clone: The specificity of this receptor is unknown. The record has no base qualities; no much larger clone is one base away.

This TCR derives from a girl aged 2 to 9 in good health and CMV-seropositive. Sequencing was performed on PBMCs.

The CDR3 protein sequence reads: CASSAPSGKRTDTQYF. At the DNA level, the sequence is TGTGCCAGCAGTGCTCCTAGCGGGAAGCGTACAGATACGCAGTATTTT. This receptor chain uses TRBV2 and TRBJ2-3; 9 bases in between match TRBD2. The CDR3 runs 16 residues from the cysteine to the phenylalanine. Of the read, only the CDR3 DNA is kept; its 48 bases are in frame from base 1. The germline V gene supplies CDR1 SNHLY and CDR2 FYNNEI. The germline V and J ends show losses of 4 bases and 3 bases respectively, and no gene match explains 8 bases of the junction.